This T cell receptor beta chain was sequenced during a study of T cells after yellow fever vaccination. The germline gives CDR1 GTSNPN, CDR2 SVGIG (reference sequence). Trimming took 0 bases from V and 0 from J, leaving 11 bases between them. This CDR3 comprises 16 residues. They built TCR cDNA with 5'RACE template switching, a step that put in a universal primer site and UMIs. Each CDR3 protein gets one entry after TCRdb re-called the 5' RACE reads with MiXCR. The table records some 500,000 distinct CDR3 sequences, 13% of them present only once. Specimen: PBMCs, collected on the day of the yellow fever booster vaccination. This rearrangement joins TRBV30 to TRBJ2-2; D perhaps matches TRBD1 (5 bases). This sequence was found in a man aged 25 to 40 who received the YFV17D yellow fever vaccine. The CDR3 DNA reads as TGTGCCTGGAGTGTACTCGGCAGGGCGAACACCGGGGAGCTGTTTTTT. Translating gives CAWSVLGRANTGELFF.